The next 18 T cell receptor beta chains were all read from a single sample in a study of identical twins. TCRdb reprocessed the 5' RACE reads via MiXCR and lists one record per CDR3 protein. The sample has approximately 500,000 distinct CDR3 sequences; roughly 26% are singletons. These records were also assigned to another study, of T cells expressing NK-cell markers.

Sequenced input: CD4+ T cells sorted from blood. The receptors were sampled from a woman between 18 and 30 years old in good health.

This rearrangement joins TRBV5-5 to TRBJ2-2, with 8 bases aligning to TRBD2. Trimming at V came to 3 bases and at J to 5 bases, leaving 9 bases not matched to a gene. The CDR3 extends over 16 amino acids. CDR1 and CDR2 from the germline V gene are SGHKS and YYEKEE (reference sequence). The CDR3 sequence is CASSYPPGGLTGELFF. Here the CDR3 DNA reads TGTGCCAGCAGCTACCCCCCGGGAGGGCTAACCGGGGAGCTGTTTTTT. Supplemented by reference TRBV5-5 and TRBJ2-2, the full variable domain reads DAGVTQSPTHLIKTRGQQVTLRCSPISGHKSVSWYQQVLGQGPQFIFQYYEKEERGRGNFPDRFSARQFPNYSSELNVNALLLGDSALYLCASSYPPGGLTGELFFGEGSRLTVL.

V and J are TRBV12-3 or TRBV12-4 and TRBJ2-3, with D perhaps matching TRBD2 (6 bases). The CDR3 loop spans 14 amino acids. The V gene lost 7 bases and the J gene lost 5 bases, with 16 bases spanning the gap. In nucleotides, the CDR3 is TGTGCCAGCACCATGGGACTCGGCAGAGATACGCAGTATTTT. Translated, it gives CASTMGLGRDTQYF.

The V and J genes are TRBV6-5 and TRBJ1-2; unclear D gene. This CDR3 has 14 residues. The V end was cut by 4 bases, the J end by 4 bases, with 13 bases between. Germline loops: CDR1 MNHEY, CDR2 SVGAGI. Written as DNA, the CDR3 is TGTGCCAGCAGTTCCCAGTCCGCGGCCTATGGCTACACCTTC. It translates to CASSSQSAAYGYTF.

The chain joins TRBV4-2 to TRBJ1-2; tentative D call: TRBD1 (5 bases). The germline gives CDR1 LGHNA, CDR2 YNFKEQ. This CDR3 has 15 amino acids. V shed 1 base and J shed 3 bases, with 12 bases lying between them. The CDR3: CASSQAAPGDYGYTF. In nucleotides, the CDR3 is TGTGCCAGCAGCCAAGCGGCGCCGGGGGACTATGGCTACACCTTC.

Written as DNA, the CDR3 is TGCGCCAGCAGGTTAATGGTGAACACTGAAGCTTTCTTT. Its protein product is CASRLMVNTEAFF. The chain combines TRBV5-1 with TRBJ1-1; D remains ambiguous. CDR3 length equals 13 residues. V lost 5 bases to trimming and J lost 0 bases, with 8 bases between them. Germline V gene data show CDR1 as SGHRS and CDR2 as YFSETQ.

The rearrangement uses TRBV3-1 and TRBJ2-1, with D possibly called TRBD1 or TRBD2 (6 bases each). Germline V gene sequence: CDR1 LGHDT, CDR2 YNNKEL (reference sequence). The CDR3 spans 16 residues. Trimming shortened V by 4 bases and J by 7 bases, and 20 bases separated the two germline ends. CDR3 bases: TGTGCCAGCAGCCCGTGGGGGGCCGGGGAAAAAAATGAGCAGTTCTTC. Translating it yields CASSPWGAGEKNEQFF.

This clonotype was counted between two and nine times. V is TRBV7-9 and J is TRBJ1-5; 8 positions match TRBD1. The length of the CDR3 is 12 residues. Germline V gene data show CDR1 as SEHNR and CDR2 as FQNEAQ (reference sequence). The J segment lost 7 bases and the V segment lost 5 bases, leaving 1 base of the junction unmatched. CDR3 region: CASSRQGQPQHF. Written as DNA, the CDR3 is TGTGCCAGCAGCCGACAGGGGCAGCCCCAGCATTTT.

The chain employs TRBV5-1 and TRBJ2-1; tentatively, D is TRBD1 (6 bases). This CDR3 is 15 amino acids long. The germline gives CDR1 SGHRS, CDR2 YFSETQ. V was clipped by 4 bases and J by 8 bases, with 19 bases between them. As DNA, the CDR3 is TGCGCCAGCAGCATACAGGGATACCTAGGAGATGAGCAGTTCTTC. This gives the protein CASSIQGYLGDEQFF.

This clonotype has just one count. The chain combines TRBV5-4 with TRBJ2-3; TRBD2 agrees at 8 bases. This CDR3 region has 15 residues. CDR1 is SGHNT and CDR2 is YYREEE in the germline V gene (reference sequence). J gave up 5 bases and V 1 base, and 6 bases lay outside the gene matches. The DNA of the CDR3 is TGTGCCAGCAGCTTGCCGAGCGGGGGATTAGATACGCAGTATTTT. As protein: CASSLPSGGLDTQYF.

This clonotype has only a few counts. This chain links TRBV20-1 with TRBJ1-5, with D unresolved. The V gene lost 2 bases and the J gene lost 0 bases, with 5 bases spanning the gap. The CDR3 runs 13 residues. Germline CDR1 and CDR2: DFQATT and SNEGSKA (reference sequence). The CDR3 sequence: CSARSGSNQPQHF. The CDR3 DNA is TGCAGTGCTAGATCGGGTAGCAATCAGCCCCAGCATTTT.

The chain carries TRBV11-3 and TRBJ2-7; no firm D call. Between the trimmed V and J ends, which lost 4 bases and 5 bases, there was a span of 21 bases. The CDR3 runs 16 residues. Germline CDR1 reads SGHNT; CDR2 reads YENEEA. The CDR3 spells CASSSRAGLGTNEQYF. DNA for the CDR3: TGTGCCAGCAGCTCTAGGGCTGGCCTTGGTACTAACGAGCAGTACTTC.

This clonotype was detected ten times or more. This CDR3 reads CSARDQASGSYEQYF. Written as DNA, the CDR3 is TGCAGTGCTAGAGATCAGGCTAGCGGGTCCTACGAGCAGTACTTC. The rearrangement joins TRBV20-1 to TRBJ2-7; 8 nucleotides line up with TRBD2. Unmatched junction bases numbered 5, after V lost 0 bases and J lost 1 base. This CDR3 is built from 15 residues. In germline, CDR1 is DFQATT, CDR2 SNEGSKA (reference sequence).

V usage is TRBV18 and J usage is TRBJ2-7; D is undetermined. Trimming removed 8 bases at V and 7 bases at J, with 9 bases between. The length of the CDR3 is 10 residues. Germline assignment: CDR1 KGHSH and CDR2 LQKENI. The CDR3 sequence is CASAEREQYF. The CDR3, as DNA: TGTGCCAGCGCCGAGAGGGAGCAGTACTTC.

The chain is built from TRBV20-1 and TRBJ2-5; D call uncertain. V was cut by 3 bases and J by 0 bases, with 14 bases left in between. CDR1 and CDR2 (germline): DFQATT, SNEGSKA (reference sequence). CDR3 length: 15 residues. CDR3 DNA sequence: TGCAGTGCTAGGGATTTAGAGTGGTACCAAGAGACCCAGTACTTC. It translates to CSARDLEWYQETQYF.

This chain joins TRBV7-9 and TRBJ2-5; TRBD2 matches at 12 bases. CDR1 is SEHNR and CDR2 is FQNEAQ in the germline V gene (reference sequence). The CDR3 covers 13 residues. Germline trimming cut 10 bases from V and 3 bases from J; bases unmatched to any gene: 3. The CDR3, as DNA: TGTGCCATCCCTAGCGGGGGGGAAGAGACCCAGTACTTC. Translated: CAIPSGGEETQYF. The complete variable domain, with remaining parts taken from reference TRBV7-9 and TRBJ2-5, reads DTGVSQNPRHKITKRGQNVTFRCDPISEHNRLYWYRQTLGQGPEFLTYFQNEAQLEKSRLLSDRFSAERPKGSFSTLEIQRTEQGDSAMYLCAIPSGGEETQYFGPGTRLLVL.

This clonotype occurred a few times. The rearrangement uses TRBV10-1 and TRBJ2-5, with D perhaps given as TRBD1 or TRBD2 (5 bases each). Germline-derived CDR1 and CDR2 are WNHNN and SYGVQD (reference sequence). The CDR3 totals 15 residues. Trimming removed 3 bases at V and 2 bases at J, with 13 bases between. CDR3 nucleotide sequence: TGCGCCAGCAGTGAAACGGGGACGACACAAGAGACCCAGTACTTC. It codes for CASSETGTTQETQYF.

The table lists this clonotype with a few counts. The chain employs TRBV7-8 and TRBJ1-4, with 7 bases lining up with TRBD1. This CDR3 has 15 amino acids. Germline CDR1 and CDR2: SGHVS and FQNEAQ. The V gene end was trimmed by 4 bases and the J gene end by 0 bases; junction bases not matched to a gene: 2. The chain's CDR3 is CASSSTGATNEKLFF. The CDR3 DNA is TGTGCCAGCAGCTCCACAGGGGCAACTAATGAAAAACTGTTTTTT.

V gene TRBV6-1 combines with J gene TRBJ2-5, with 11 positions matching TRBD2. The V segment lost 3 bases and the J segment 1 base; nucleotides outside the gene matches: 4. In germline, CDR1 is MNHNS, CDR2 SASEGT. The CDR3 totals 16 residues. The CDR3 reads CASSDLAGGLQETQYF. DNA of the CDR3: TGTGCCAGCAGTGATCTAGCGGGGGGTCTCCAAGAGACCCAGTACTTC.